This TCR beta chain is from a study of technical replicates of blood from a few donors. The method was immunoSEQ multiplex PCR; TCRdb's version includes in-frame clones alone and lacks a portion of them. The table records some 68,000 clones, over 85% of them present only once. The germline gives CDR1 MGHDK, CDR2 SYGVNS. J gave up 8 bases and V 8 bases, and 7 bases lay outside the gene matches. The CDR3 extends over 12 amino acids. This TCR derives from a human donor in good health. The chain combines TRBV25-1 with TRBJ1-2; 8 nucleotides match TRBD1. Sequenced: T cells isolated from PBMCs. The DNA for the CDR3 is TGTGCCAGCGGACAGGGAGCCAGGGGCTACACCTTC. It encodes CASGQGARGYTF.